A selection of T cell receptor beta chains follows, all from one sample in a study of T cell clonotyping in hematopoietic cell transplantation. TCRdb's copy holds only in-frame clones and misses some; the assay was immunoSEQ multiplex PCR. The repertoire holds over 15,000 clones, roughly 93% seen once, with 1.8% in the top ten. Specimen: peripheral blood mononuclear cells, collected before stem cell transplant. These receptors all come from a man between 18 and 29 years old with biphenotypic leukemia. Some clones in this sample may be carry-over from other donors' samples. CDR3s include the opening cysteine and the closing phenylalanine or tryptophan. Fields, in order: V gene, clone size, D gene, J gene, CDR3 DNA, CDR3 protein. D genes are given only for firm matches. Clone sizes are given selectively: once, few, many, or a class where the clone is expanded.

TRBV19	.	TRBD1	TRBJ2-2	TGTGCCAGTAGTAGGACAGGGAGGAACACCGGGGAGCTGTTTTTT	CASSRTGRNTGELFF
TRBV5-6	.	.	TRBJ2-7	TGTGCCAGCAGCTTTGGACGAACCTACGAGCAGTACTTC	CASSFGRTYEQYF
TRBV9	.	TRBD1	TRBJ1-2	TGTGCCAGCAGCGTAGGGATATCGGACAGGCACCTCTATGGCTACACCTTC	CASSVGISDRHLYGYTF
TRBV7-2	once	.	TRBJ1-2	TGTGCCAGCAGCACAAGGGTGGGGGGTAACTATGGCTACACCTTC	CASSTRVGGNYGYTF
TRBV20-1	once	.	TRBJ2-1	TGCAGTGCACCGTACAATGAGCAGTTCTTC	CSAPYNEQFF
TRBV6-5	.	.	TRBJ1-3	TGTGCCAGCAGTTCCCGGGAGGACAGCTCTGGAAACACCATATATTTT	CASSSREDSSGNTIYF
TRBV7-2	.	TRBD1	TRBJ1-4	TGTGCCAGCAGGGGACAGACTAATGAAAAACTGTTTTTT	CASRGQTNEKLFF
TRBV7-2	.	.	TRBJ2-1	TGTGCCAGCAGCCATGCCGGGCCCCCCAATGAGCAGTTCTTC	CASSHAGPPNEQFF
TRBV2	.	TRBD2	TRBJ2-7	TGTGCCAGCAGTAATAGCGGGGGGGCCCCCGAGCAGTACTTC	CASSNSGGAPEQYF
TRBV27	.	TRBD1	TRBJ2-3	TGTGCCAGCAGTTTGGACAGGGGCGAGCTGGGCACAGATACGCAGTATTTT	CASSLDRGELGTDTQYF
TRBV6-1	.	.	TRBJ1-5	TGTGCCAGCAGTGAATGGGGGGTGGATCAGCCCCAGCATTTT	CASSEWGVDQPQHF
TRBV25-1	.	.	TRBJ1-1	TGTGCCAGCAGGGGGACGGCAGCGAACACTGAAGCTTTCTTT	CASRGTAANTEAFF
TRBV4-3	.	.	TRBJ2-7	TGCGCCAGCAGCCAAGAAGCAGGGACCTACGAGCAGTACTTC	CASSQEAGTYEQYF
TRBV7-2	.	TRBD2	TRBJ2-3	TGTGCCAGCAGCTTGCTAGCGGGGGGCGAAGATACGCAGTATTTT	CASSLLAGGEDTQYF
TRBV6-1	once	.	TRBJ1-5	TGTGCCAGCAGTGAAAACCCCGGGACGGCAAGCAATCAGCCCCAGCATTTT	CASSENPGTASNQPQHF
TRBV10-1	.	.	TRBJ2-3	TGCGCCAGCAGTCTTAGCACAGATACGCAGTATTTT	CASSLSTDTQYF
TRBV29-1	.	TRBD1	TRBJ2-1	TGCAGCGTAGGACAGGGGCGGGAGCAGTTCTTC	CSVGQGREQFF
TRBV27	.	TRBD1	TRBJ2-7	TGTGCCAGCAGTTTACCTCCTCCCGGACAGGGTGTCTACGAGCAGTACTTC	CASSLPPPGQGVYEQYF
TRBV29-1	.	.	TRBJ2-3	TGCAGCGTTGAAATAGGAGGAGATACGCAGTATTTT	CSVEIGGDTQYF
TRBV2	.	.	TRBJ2-7	TGTGCCAGCAGGGGGGGCGCTGGGACAGTGGCTCACGAGCAGTACTTC	CASRGGAGTVAHEQYF
TRBV6-1	once	.	TRBJ1-2	TGTGCCAGCACCTCTAACTATGGCTACACCTTC	CASTSNYGYTF
TRBV5-8	.	.	TRBJ2-7	TGTGCCAGCAGCTCCGCTAACTACGAGCAGTACTTC	CASSSANYEQYF
TRBV7-2	.	.	TRBJ1-5	TGTGCCAGCAGCTTAGGCAGGGAGTTCAATCAGCCCCAGCATTTT	CASSLGREFNQPQHF
TRBV30	.	.	TRBJ1-6	TGTGCCTGGAGTGTTGACATCGTAAATTCACCCCTCCACTTT	CAWSVDIVNSPLHF